This entry features one T cell receptor beta chain sequence. Its antigen is currently unknown. Each cDNA held unique molecular identifiers, and template switching gave it a universal primer site. TCRdb reprocessed the 5' RACE reads with MiXCR, giving one entry per CDR3 protein. The sample consists of 200,000 or so distinct CDR3 sequences, about 7.5% of them appearing once. This sample stems from a study of identical twins. Findings and limits, study-wide: Conclusions came from cross-sectional statistical analysis, not from following the same donors.

These same records also appear under a second study, on yellow fever vaccine responses in identical twins. That paper adds: Reportedly, twins showed a vaccine T cell response that looked partly convergent and partly personalized.

This TCR was recovered from a young woman in good health. Sequences were obtained from memory (CD45RO+) T cells sorted from blood.

CDR3 sequence: CASSLSRGGSNEQFF. Written as DNA, the CDR3 is TGTGCCAGCAGCTTAAGTCGTGGGGGAAGTAATGAGCAGTTCTTC. The chain is built from TRBV11-2 and TRBJ2-1; tentatively, D is TRBD1 or TRBD2 (5 bases each). Per the germline V gene, CDR1 is SGHAT and CDR2 is FQNNGV. V shed 2 bases and J shed 7 bases, with 15 bases lying between them. The CDR3 loop spans 15 amino acids. Based on the CDR3 plus reference TRBV11-2 and TRBJ2-1, the full variable domain is EAGVAQSPRYKIIEKRQSVAFWCNPISGHATLYWYQQILGQGPKLLIQFQNNGVVDDSQLPKDRFSAERLKGVDSTLKIQPAKLEDSAVYLCASSLSRGGSNEQFFGPGTRLTVL.